This TCR beta chain was profiled in a study of spatial heterogeneity in lung cancer. For the study at large: Mean representation of each unique TCR and UMI combination in the raw reads exceeded ten occurrences.

V was clipped by 8 bases and J by 5 bases; unmatched bases: 10. There are 15 residues in the CDR3. This clonotype was seen more than once but under ten times. TCRdb re-analysed the 5' RACE reads in MiXCR, keeping a single row per CDR3 protein. The sample holds roughly 2,000 distinct CDR3 sequences; about 17% are singletons and the top ten take approximately 60%. The time point denotes: sample taken at primary tumor resection. Material for sequencing was whole RNA from tumor, nontumor lung or frozen PBMC, left unsorted. The source is a male donor with early-stage non-small cell lung cancer. The material was PBMCs, obtained at surgery. The chain has TRBV12-3 or TRBV12-4 and TRBJ1-1, with 11 bases matching TRBD1. As DNA, the CDR3 is TGTGCCAGCGGGGGTGGGACAGGGGGAGGAACTGAAGCTTTCTTT. This translates into CASGGGTGGGTEAFF.